This T cell receptor (beta chain) stems from a study of blood T cell repertoires in COVID-19. About the research overall: COVID-19 samples, acute and convalescent, were from the United States, Italy and Spain. PBMCs, B-cell-depleted T cells, or T cells provided the cDNA or gDNA that made up the material.

V dropped 5 bases and J dropped 3; count of bases not matched to a gene: 5. In germline, CDR1 is MNHEY, CDR2 SMNVEV (reference sequence). This CDR3 contains 15 residues. Per the study methods: From reference gene primer amplification, estimates of nucleated cell counts were derived. Repertoires were generated with immunoSEQ multiplex PCR, while TCRdb's copy carries only in-frame clones and drops some. For V, J and clone size, that table is used; D and trimming come from the DNA. The repertoire holds about 250,000 clones, with more than 70% as singletons. The sequence was collected from a woman aged 35 to 49 who had recovered from COVID-19. Source material: peripheral blood. V and J are TRBV27 and TRBJ2-3; 10 nucleotides line up with TRBD2. CDR3 in amino acids: CASSASGSGTDTQYF. For the CDR3, the DNA is TGTGCCAGCAGTGCTAGCGGGAGCGGGACAGATACGCAGTATTTT.